The next 13 T cell receptor beta chains were all read from a single sample in a study of shared clonotypes between healthy human individuals. Repertoires were generated with immunoSEQ multiplex PCR, while TCRdb's copy carries only in-frame clones and drops some. The sample lists 2.3 million or so clones; about 92% were seen once. Sequencing used naive CD4+ T cells from PBMCs. As for subset: CD45RA+ positively selected. The receptors here all came from a man younger than 35 in good health. Some clones in this sample may be carry-over from other donors' samples.

The chain has TRBV18 and TRBJ2-2, with no clear D. Germline CDR1 reads KGHSH; CDR2 reads LQKENI. V shed 3 bases and J shed 5 bases, with 10 bases lying between them. The CDR3 has 14 amino acids. The CDR3 DNA reads as TGTGCCAGCTCACCTCCTCGACGGACCGGGGAGCTGTTTTTT. Its translation: CASSPPRRTGELFF.

The V and J genes are TRBV28 and TRBJ2-4, with D possibly TRBD2 on 5 matching bases. The CDR3 totals 18 residues. The germline CDR1 and CDR2 sequences are MDHEN and SYDVKM. Trimming left V 0 bases short and J 6 bases short, with 21 bases between. The CDR3 loop reads CASSLWGRGPQGRNIQYF. CDR3 DNA: TGTGCCAGCAGTTTATGGGGTCGGGGTCCCCAAGGGAGAAACATTCAGTACTTC.

The chain carries TRBV4-3 and TRBJ2-3, with 9 nucleotides matching TRBD2. Germline V gene data show CDR1 as LGHNA and CDR2 as YSLEER. V was pared by 0 bases and J by 4 bases, with 14 bases of the junction left unmatched. This CDR3 has 19 residues. The CDR3 DNA is TGCGCCAGCAGCCAAGATAGGTCTGCCAGCGGGAGGTTGTCAGATACGCAGTATTTT. It is translated as CASSQDRSASGRLSDTQYF.

To note about this clone: The sample contains more than one DNA sequence encoding this CDR3. CDR3 amino acids: CSAIRADTQYF. The CDR3 DNA sequence: TGCAGTGCTATCCGAGCAGATACGCAGTATTTT. The rearrangement uses TRBV20-1 and TRBJ2-3; D is unclear. This CDR3 contains 11 residues. The germline CDR1 and CDR2 sequences are DFQATT and SNEGSKA (reference sequence). Trimming removed 4 bases at V and 4 bases at J, with 6 bases between.

This clone was counted a single time. This chain connects TRBV6-1 to TRBJ1-2; D gene ambiguous. CDR3 length: 15 amino acids. Trimming left V 0 bases short and J 3 bases short, with 11 bases between. Germline CDR1 reads MNHNS; CDR2 reads SASEGT. CDR3 bases: TGTGCCAGCAGTGAAGCGTGGAGCGCCCACTATGGCTACACCTTC. This sequence encodes CASSEAWSAHYGYTF.

V usage is TRBV5-4 and J usage is TRBJ2-2; perhaps TRBD2 as D (7 bases). The CDR3 totals 16 residues. V lost 0 bases, J lost 2 bases, and 11 bases lay in between. The germline V gene encodes CDR1 SGHNT and CDR2 YYREEE (reference sequence). The CDR3 loop is CASSLVGGANTGELFF. CDR3 DNA sequence: TGTGCCAGCAGCTTGGTAGGGGGGGCCAACACCGGGGAGCTGTTTTTT. The whole variable domain, remainder taken from reference TRBV5-4 and TRBJ2-2, is ETGVTQSPTHLIKTRGQQVTLRCSSQSGHNTVSWYQQALGQGPQFIFQYYREEENGRGNFPPRFSGLQFPNYSSELNVNALELDDSALYLCASSLVGGANTGELFFGEGSRLTVL.

V is TRBV4-1 and J is TRBJ2-2; 9 bases are a match to TRBD2. Looked up from germline, CDR1 is MGHRA and CDR2 is YSYEKL. The J segment lost 5 bases and the V segment lost 1 base, leaving 14 bases of the junction unmatched. CDR3 size: 19 residues. The chain's CDR3 is CASSQGRREGLFLTGELFF. The DNA for the CDR3 is TGCGCCAGCAGCCAAGGGCGGCGGGAGGGTCTTTTCCTTACCGGGGAGCTGTTTTTT.

In DNA form, the CDR3 reads TGTGCCAGTAGTACCGGGGCAGAGACCCAGTACTTC. This sequence encodes CASSTGAETQYF. The chain employs TRBV19 and TRBJ2-5; tentatively, D is TRBD1 or TRBD2 (5 bases each). The CDR3 has 12 amino acids. Looked up from germline, CDR1 is LNHDA and CDR2 is SQIVND (reference sequence). Between the trimmed V and J ends, which lost 4 bases and 4 bases, there was a span of 7 bases.

The gene calls are TRBV19 and TRBJ1-5; a weak D match, TRBD1 (6 bases). CDR1 and CDR2 from the germline V gene are LNHDA and SQIVND (reference sequence). With 3 bases removed from V and 0 bases from J, the gap between germline ends came to 15 bases. CDR3 length: 17 amino acids. The CDR3 nucleotides read TGTGCCAGTAGTATCTTGGGGCAGGGGAATAGCAATCAGCCCCAGCATTTT. Residues: CASSILGQGNSNQPQHF.

The V gene is TRBV28, the J gene TRBJ2-7; either TRBD1 or TRBD2 may supply D (5 bases each). The CDR3 length is 17 residues. V lost 9 bases and J 4 bases, leaving 28 bases between the germline ends. Germline assignment: CDR1 MDHEN and CDR2 SYDVKM. The CDR3 here is CASTAGLGPIREYEQYF. The DNA for the CDR3 is TGTGCCAGTACGGCGGGTCTGGGACCTATTCGGGAATACGAGCAGTACTTC.

The chain joins TRBV7-3 to TRBJ1-1; 8 positions match TRBD1. V dropped 5 bases and J dropped 4; count of bases not matched to a gene: 9. CDR1 is SGHTA and CDR2 is FQGTGA in the germline V gene. The CDR3 is made up of 15 amino acids. The CDR3 sequence is CASSANQGALTEAFF. DNA of the CDR3: TGTGCCAGCAGCGCGAACCAGGGGGCCCTCACTGAAGCTTTCTTT.

The genes are TRBV30 and TRBJ2-6, with 13 bases identical to TRBD2. The CDR3 contains 18 residues. Germline trimming cut 8 bases from V and 2 bases from J; bases unmatched to any gene: 12. CDR1 is GTSNPN, CDR2 SVGIG, per germline (reference sequence). CDR3 region: CARKIGLAGVPGANVLTF. The CDR3 nucleotides are TGTGCCAGGAAAATTGGACTAGCGGGAGTGCCTGGGGCCAACGTCCTGACTTTC.

The chain is built from TRBV4-1 and TRBJ2-5; D may be TRBD2 (6 bases). The CDR3 is 18 amino acids. Deletions cut 0 bases from V and 7 bases from J, with 24 bases between. CDR1 is MGHRA, CDR2 YSYEKL, per germline. For the CDR3, the DNA is TGCGCCAGCAGCCAAGAAGTGGGGGGTAGCGGAATCCCGGGGACCCAGTACTTC. Encoded protein: CASSQEVGGSGIPGTQYF.